This record covers a single TCR beta chain. Its antigen is unknown. The input lacks base qualities; no much larger clone sits a single base away. This record comes from a study of shared clonotypes between healthy human individuals (dated by TCRdb to about 2020). About the investigation overall: The cohort comprised a couple of women and a few men aged 18 to 49 years. To increase sequencing depth and limit assay-specific biases, different laboratories used diverse techniques to prepare libraries and sequence TCR repertoires. For each donor, CD4 naive and CD4 memory were each given three plates, CD8 naive was given two plates, and CD8 memory was given one plate. To estimate repertoire size and how much clonotypes are shared between individuals, the study performed deep sequencing of blood TCR repertoires from roughly five healthy adults. Each donor's leukapheresis produced roughly between roughly 0.85 and 9 billion PBMCs. What the research found in general, with its limitations: Pairwise subsampling indicated that sequencing depth was expected to affect the degree of clonotype sharing among donors. Clonotypes shared by all four sorted-subset donors showed higher generation probabilities than non-shared clonotypes. When a few donors were compared, the shared fraction of clonotypes was about 5% for naive CD4, over 3% for naive CD8, 2% to 2.5% for memory CD4, and around 0.4% for memory CD8. Because the study included only a small number of donors, the genetic and exposure-history diversity represented was limited. Incomplete sequencing was indicated by rarefaction of sorted-subset datasets, despite the large sequencing depth. Sampling was restricted to blood, and TCR repertoires in tissue are likely to differ from TCR repertoires in blood. Naive subsets generally had larger estimated clonotype richness than memory subsets.

V is reduced by 3 bases and J by 0 bases, leaving a spacing of 13 bases between them. From the cysteine through the phenylalanine, the CDR3 covers 16 amino acids. The retained sequence is limited to the CDR3, 48 bases, with the frame set at the first base. CDR1 and CDR2 are drawn from the germline V gene (reference sequence): LNHDA, SQIVND. Donors were healthy HIV-negative adults with no recently reported acute infections or vaccinations. Only Caucasian adults living in Nashville, Tennessee, USA were represented among the donors. CD4+ T cells were enriched by magnetic negative selection; naive cells were then positively selected on CD45RA, and the negative fraction formed the memory subset. Blood was collected by leukapheresis, and PBMCs were isolated by Ficoll-Histopaque density gradient centrifugation and then cryopreserved in liquid nitrogen vapor phase. Analytical flow cytometry was used to check the purity and quantity of each magnetically sorted T cell population. Genomic DNA was isolated from each sorted fraction and quantified by UV absorbance on a Nanodrop 2000c.

Using the deep immunoSEQ assay, multiplex PCR amplified TCR CDR3 regions from genomic DNA. For each cell subset, the extracted genomic DNA was distributed evenly across all wells of several immunoSEQ 96-well plates, and each plate served as one replicate. For sorted subsets, each replicate PCR was loaded with approximately 0.2 ug genomic DNA, equivalent to 30,000 or so T cell genomes. Purified libraries were measured with a Qubit 3.0 fluorometer, size-checked on a Bioanalyzer 2100, and measured again with the KAPA Library Quantification kit. A separate single-read 150-cycle Illumina NextSeq 550 flow cell was used to sequence each immunoSEQ 96-well plate. In the source study's methods: Because only junctional sequences without quality scores were contained in the immunoSEQ output, filtering matching that applied to full-length reads could not be performed. Sequences were annotated with PyIR, a Python wrapper for IgBLAST v1.9, and V/J genes and CDR3 were assigned using IMGT germline references. Reads were filtered out if the reads had weak V/J assignments (E-value above 1e-6), no CDR3, stop codons, out-of-frame junctions, or ambiguous translated residues. A V3J clonotype was defined by an identical inferred V gene, J gene, and CDR3 amino acid sequence. Percentage overlap between repertoires was calculated by dividing the number of shared unique clonotypes by the size of the smaller repertoire. Richness of each repertoire was evaluated using RTK rarefaction, the Chao1 estimator, and Recon v2.1 estimates of unobserved clonotypes. Generation probabilities were computed with OLGA for all TCRbeta clonotypes obtained by the gDNA method from several donors. In its TCRdb copy, this immuneACCESS table keeps in-frame sequences only and misses some clones. Where compared with another copy, unresolved V genes explain less than half of these, and the others have no known cause. The DNA was the basis for D and trimming; V, J and clone size are from that table. Present in this sample are under 1,100,000 clones, about 76% of which were seen just once. Clones ranked in the top ten supply roughly 1.4% of the sample.

The TCR was taken from a man aged 18-30 years in good health. The sample taken for sequencing was memory CD4+ T cells sorted from blood. Reading the label with the study, this specimen's cell subset or site is: CD45RA-negative fraction. The chain is assembled from TRBV19 and TRBJ2-3; the D segment could be TRBD2, given 6 matching bases. CDR3 reads: CASSMYSAGSTDTQYF. The DNA sequence follows: TGTGCCAGTAGTATGTACTCGGCGGGGAGCACAGATACGCAGTATTTT.